This TCR beta chain originates from a study of T cell responses to AZD1222 COVID-19 vaccine. General study points: Donors in the cohort were predominantly white British and more often female, and clonal diversity was possibly underestimated. CD4 TCRs covered the whole spike, strongest at regions 160-218 and 743-854. Baseline seropositivity occurred in only six AZD1222 recipients.

The assay was immunoSEQ multiplex PCR, and TCRdb's table has in-frame clones only and misses some. The sample includes about 84,000 clones, approximately 85% of them seen just once. The CDR3 contains 13 residues. J was trimmed by 7 bases and V by 10 bases; bases with no gene match: 11. Germline V lookup: CDR1 SEHNR, CDR2 FQNEAQ (reference sequence). Second doses were pooled across both intervals (about 4 or about 12 weeks). A remark on this clone: Its antigen is as yet unknown.

The sequence was obtained from an adult who received the AZD1222 COVID-19 vaccine. This material consisted of peripheral blood, taken 28 days after the second AZD1222 dose. The chain combines TRBV7-9 with TRBJ1-2, with 8 bases aligning to TRBD1. CDR3 residues: CATIRDRLSGYTF. In nucleotides, the CDR3 is TGTGCCACCATCCGGGACAGGTTGTCTGGCTACACCTTC.